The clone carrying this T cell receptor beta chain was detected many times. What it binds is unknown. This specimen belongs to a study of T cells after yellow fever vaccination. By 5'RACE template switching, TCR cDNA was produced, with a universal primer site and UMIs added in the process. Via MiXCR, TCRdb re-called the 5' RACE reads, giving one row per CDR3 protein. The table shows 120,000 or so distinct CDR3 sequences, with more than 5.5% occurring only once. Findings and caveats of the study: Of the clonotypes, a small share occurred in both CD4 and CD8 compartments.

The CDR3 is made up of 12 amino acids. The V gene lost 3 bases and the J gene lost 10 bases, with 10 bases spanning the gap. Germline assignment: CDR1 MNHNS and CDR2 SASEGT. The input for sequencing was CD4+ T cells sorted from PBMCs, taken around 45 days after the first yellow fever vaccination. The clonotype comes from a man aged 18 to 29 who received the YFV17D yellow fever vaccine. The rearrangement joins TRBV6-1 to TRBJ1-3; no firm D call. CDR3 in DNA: TGTGCCAGCAGTGACAGGTTTTCTACCATATATTTT. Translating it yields CASSDRFSTIYF.